One and the same sample provided the 27 T cell receptor beta chains below, sequenced in a study of T cells in Graves' hyperthyroidism and ophthalmopathy (dated by TCRdb to the late 2010s). Library creation used multiplex PCR. These reads were obtained on an Illumina HiSeq 2000. TCR beta CDR3 regions were amplified from RNA transcripts. The TCR CDR3 was subjected to a first round of RT-PCR using the HTBI primer set and the Qiagen OneStep RT-PCR kit. TCRdb took the public reads, trimmed them with fastp at Q25, ran MiXCR for clone calling and kept in-frame beta chains. A single entry per CDR3 protein holds the most common genes and DNA from its merged rows. For this sample the table gives 89,000 or so distinct CDR3 sequences, of which approximately 40% were detected only once. The leading ten clones occupy roughly a tenth of the sample. Specimen: peripheral blood or thyroid tissue (not recorded which). All receptors derive from a woman aged 30 to 39 with Graves' hyperthyroidism.

About this clonotype: The CDR3 ends on some other residue instead of the conserved phenylalanine or tryptophan, so this is likely a read error. The DNA is left out, because the CDR3 cannot be placed on it with certainty; the CDR3 is given as TCRdb lists it. The V and J genes are TRBV7-8 and TRBJ1-2; the listed D gene, TRBD1, was not tested against the DNA. The germline V gene has CDR1 SGHVS and CDR2 FQNEAQ. Counting both end residues, the CDR3 totals 15 amino acids. This chain's CDR3 is CASSVGFGTDYGHTL.

In its sample, this clonotype was seen many times. The chain combines TRBV5-1 with TRBJ2-2; D may correspond to TRBD1 or TRBD2 (5 bases each). V was clipped by 0 bases and J by 3 bases, with 9 bases between them. Germline loops: CDR1 SGHRS, CDR2 YFSETQ. The CDR3 runs to 15 residues. CDR3 in DNA: TGCGCCAGCAGCTTGGATGGGGGAGACACCGGGGAGCTGTTTTTT. It specifies CASSLDGGDTGELFF.

The chain links TRBV6-1 to TRBJ1-2; 9 bases fit TRBD1. The CDR3 sequence is 16 residues long. From germline, CDR1 is MNHNS and CDR2 SASEGT. Trimming took 0 bases from V and 8 from J; bases not matched to a gene: 10. CDR3 residues: CASSEALRTGDGGYTF. The CDR3 DNA sequence: TGTGCCAGCAGTGAAGCCCTACGGACAGGGGACGGCGGCTACACCTTC.

The V call is TRBV3-1, the J call TRBJ2-6, with 14 bases aligning to TRBD2. This CDR3 spans 18 amino acids. Trimming at V came to 5 bases and at J to 4 bases, leaving 7 bases not matched to a gene. Germline CDR1 reads LGHDT; CDR2 reads YNNKEL (reference sequence). For the CDR3, the DNA is TGTGCCAGCAGCGGGACTAGCGGGAGTCGCTTAGGGGCCAACGTCCTGACTTTC. Translation gives CASSGTSGSRLGANVLTF.

This clonotype was counted ten times or more. This rearrangement joins TRBV7-2 to TRBJ1-1; D gene uncertain. This CDR3 comprises 16 residues. CDR1 and CDR2 from the germline V gene are SGHTA and FQGNSA. V lost 1 base, J lost 5 bases, and 17 bases lay in between. CDR3 nucleotides: TGTGCCAGCAGCTTAGTCGCAGACCCCGTCCGGACTGAAGCTTTCTTT. Its translation is CASSLVADPVRTEAFF.

This clonotype has a count of ten or more. This sequence joins TRBV18 and TRBJ2-5; D remains unclear. The CDR3 is 13 residues long. The germline V gene has CDR1 KGHSH and CDR2 LQKENI. Deletions cut 0 bases from V and 2 bases from J, with 4 bases between. The CDR3 loop reads CASSPPGQETQYF. The CDR3 DNA follows: TGTGCCAGCTCACCACCGGGTCAAGAGACCCAGTACTTC.

The sample holds many counts of this clonotype. The V and J genes are TRBV28 and TRBJ1-1; D is undetermined. The ends were cut back, 0 bases at V and 5 bases at J, with 10 bases in the middle. CDR3 length equals 14 residues. The V gene's germline CDR1 is MDHEN and CDR2 SYDVKM. The CDR3 reads CASSLWRQVTEAFF. DNA of the CDR3: TGTGCCAGCAGTTTATGGAGGCAGGTTACTGAAGCTTTCTTT. Full variable domain (remainder filled in from reference TRBV28 and TRBJ1-1): DVKVTQSSRYLVKRTGEKVFLECVQDMDHENMFWYRQDPGLGLRLIYFSYDVKMKEKGDIPEGYSVSREKKERFSLILESASTNQTSMYLCASSLWRQVTEAFFGQGTRLTVV.

This clonotype was counted ten times or more. The V and J genes are TRBV28 and TRBJ1-2, with unresolved D. Trimming stripped 11 bases from V and 4 bases from J, with 14 bases between. Per germline, CDR1 MDHEN and CDR2 SYDVKM. This CDR3 has 12 amino acids. The CDR3 spells CASRDRSYGYTF. CDR3 coding DNA: TGTGCCTCCCGAGACCGAAGCTATGGCTACACCTTC.

This clonotype occurred many times. The chain is built from TRBV9 and TRBJ1-6; D gene uncertain. V lost 2 bases, J lost 7 bases, and 16 bases lay in between. The V gene's germline CDR1 is SGDLS and CDR2 YYNGEE. The length of the CDR3 is 16 residues. The CDR3 bases are TGTGCCAGCAGCGTCGCCGAGGCTCGCTCCAATTCACCCCTCCACTTT. This codes for CASSVAEARSNSPLHF.

Concerning this clonotype itself: Germline and junction disagree at one end, which may indicate a read error. This chain joins TRBV11-2 and TRBJ1-6; a possible D gene is TRBD1 (6 bases). From germline, CDR1 is SGHAT and CDR2 FQNNGV. The CDR3 is made up of 16 amino acids. CDR3 residues: CASSPFLGTRPTPLHF. CDR3 coding DNA: TGTGCAAGCAGCCCGTTCCTCGGGACAAGGCCTACACCCCTCCACTTT.

J is TRBJ2-5 and V is TRBV7-9; 8 bases match TRBD2. The V segment lost 0 bases and the J segment 5 bases; nucleotides outside the gene matches: 5. The CDR3 totals 15 residues. The germline gives CDR1 SEHNR, CDR2 FQNEAQ (reference sequence). CDR3 loop: CASSLASGKGETQYF. The CDR3 nucleotides are TGTGCCAGCAGCTTAGCTAGCGGGAAGGGGGAGACCCAGTACTTC.

V and J are TRBV5-1 and TRBJ1-1; 9 bases are a match to TRBD1. Trimming removed 4 bases from V and 9 bases from J; junction bases left unmatched: 22. CDR3 length equals 18 residues. Germline loops: CDR1 SGHRS, CDR2 YFSETQ. In DNA form, the CDR3 reads TGCGCCAGCAGCCCCCACCCAGGCAGCGTACGACAGGGGGGACAAGCTTTCTTT. It codes for CASSPHPGSVRQGGQAFF.

This clonotype has a single count. The junction does not match germline at one end; this may be a read error. V usage is TRBV20-1 and J usage is TRBJ2-5, with D perhaps TRBD2 (6 bases). Germline V gene data show CDR1 as DFQATT and CDR2 as SNEGSKA (reference sequence). This CDR3 is 11 amino acids long. CDR3 loop: CSASGRKTQYF. The CDR3, as DNA: TGCAGTGCTAGTGGGAGGAAGACCCAGTACTTT.

This clonotype has just a few counts. The chain joins TRBV28 to TRBJ1-5; D perhaps matches TRBD1 (6 bases). The CDR3 length is 14 residues. Looked up from germline, CDR1 is MDHEN and CDR2 is SYDVKM. V lost 1 base and J 9 bases, leaving 13 bases between the germline ends. CDR3 residues: CASSLLARGSPQHF. CDR3 in DNA: TGTGCCAGCAGTTTATTGGCCAGGGGTTCGCCCCAGCATTTT.

The chain uses TRBV2 and TRBJ1-5; TRBD1 matches at 7 bases. The CDR3 is 12 amino acids. CDR1 and CDR2 (germline): SNHLY, FYNNEI. J was trimmed by 6 bases and V by 6 bases; bases with no gene match: 2. CDR3 in amino acids: CASRPGGQPQHF. The CDR3, as DNA: TGTGCCAGCAGGCCAGGGGGTCAGCCCCAGCATTTT.

V usage is TRBV20-1 and J usage is TRBJ2-5; D perhaps matches TRBD1 (5 bases). Germline V lookup: CDR1 DFQATT, CDR2 SNEGSKA (reference sequence). This CDR3 region has 12 residues. Between the trimmed V and J ends, which lost 3 bases and 5 bases, there was a span of 10 bases. CDR3 loop: CSASRGYETQYF. In nucleotides, the CDR3 is TGCAGTGCTAGTAGGGGTTACGAGACCCAGTACTTC.

This clonotype was found many times. The rearrangement uses TRBV24-1 and TRBJ2-3; either TRBD1 or TRBD2 may supply D (5 bases each). Germline loops: CDR1 KGHDR, CDR2 SFDVKD. This CDR3 spans 15 amino acids. Trimming pared 3 bases from V and 6 bases from J, leaving 15 bases between. The DNA of the CDR3 is TGTGCCACCAGTGATCGTGGGACGTCGAGGGATACGCAGTATTTT. Amino acids: CATSDRGTSRDTQYF.

This sequence joins TRBV2 and TRBJ2-7; 14 nucleotides align to TRBD2. The germline CDR1 and CDR2 sequences are SNHLY and FYNNEI. Trimming took 8 bases from V and 4 from J; bases not matched to a gene: 7. The CDR3 totals 15 residues. The CDR3 here is CASSTGTSGRYEQYF. In DNA, the CDR3 is TGTGCCAGCTCGACCGGGACTAGCGGGAGATACGAGCAGTACTTC.

This clonotype was observed a single time. This chain uses TRBV9 with TRBJ1-6; 8 bases align to TRBD1. V shed 4 bases and J 13 bases; nucleotides not matched to a gene: 7. Per the germline V gene, CDR1 is SGDLS and CDR2 is YYNGEE. The CDR3 length is 13 residues. CDR3 residues: CASSHGQGVPLHF. The CDR3 coding sequence is TGTGCCAGCAGCCATGGACAGGGTGTTCCCCTCCACTTT.

The rearrangement joins TRBV7-9 to TRBJ2-7, with 9 bases lining up with TRBD1. CDR1 SEHNR and CDR2 FQNEAQ come from the germline V gene (reference sequence). The V gene end was trimmed by 7 bases and the J gene end by 3 bases; junction bases not matched to a gene: 7. The CDR3 is made up of 14 amino acids. CDR3 in DNA: TGTGCCAGCACACCGGACAGGGGAGACTACGAGCAGTACTTC. It codes for CASTPDRGDYEQYF.

In regard to this clonotype: This could be a read error, since a much larger clone is one nucleotide away. The J gene is TRBJ2-7, the V gene TRBV20-1; possible D gene TRBD2, 5 bases. There are 13 residues in the CDR3. CDR1 DFQATT and CDR2 SNEGSKA come from the germline V gene (reference sequence). CDR3 in amino acids: CCARAGSSYEQYF. CDR3 DNA sequence: TGCTGTGCTAGGGCGGGTAGCTCCTACGAGCAGTACTTC.

There are many counts of this clonotype. This chain connects TRBV18 to TRBJ2-7; D remains ambiguous. Looked up from germline, CDR1 is KGHSH and CDR2 is LQKENI. The CDR3 sequence is 15 residues long. The V and J ends lost 3 bases and 3 bases respectively, with 15 bases between them. The CDR3, as DNA: TGTGCCAGCTCACCCACCCAAGCTGTTAGCTACGAGCAGTACTTC. Amino acid sequence: CASSPTQAVSYEQYF.

The chain couples TRBV15 to TRBJ1-3; perhaps TRBD1 as D (5 bases). Germline assignment: CDR1 LNHNV and CDR2 YYDKDF (reference sequence). Trimming cost V 0 bases and J 0 bases, with 9 bases left between them. CDR3 length: 16 amino acids. This CDR3 reads CATSRDYGGSGNTIYF. The CDR3 nucleotides read TGTGCCACCAGCAGAGATTACGGGGGCTCTGGAAACACCATATATTTT.

This clonotype was seen repeatedly, ten times or more. At one boundary the junction diverges from the germline segment, which might be a read error. The chain joins TRBV7-7 to TRBJ1-2; D unclear. Germline loops: CDR1 SSHAT, CDR2 FNYEAQ (reference sequence). The CDR3 spans 13 residues. CDR3 sequence (DNA): TGTGCTAGCAGCGTCGGGAGGGCCTATGGCTACACCTTC. Translating it yields CASSVGRAYGYTF.

This clonotype was seen only a few times. This rearrangement joins TRBV15 to TRBJ2-3; 7 nucleotides line up with TRBD1. Losses at the gene ends were 2 bases for V and 0 bases for J; bases not matched to a gene: 20. Germline lookup yields CDR1 LNHNV and CDR2 YYDKDF (reference sequence). CDR3 length: 21 residues. As DNA, the CDR3 is TGTGCCACCAGCAGAACGAGGCCATACAGGGGCGCGGACTCTAGCACAGATACGCAGTATTTT. This gives the protein CATSRTRPYRGADSSTDTQYF.

This clonotype has ten or more counts. The chain recombines TRBV20-1 with TRBJ1-1; tentative D call: TRBD1 (6 bases). CDR1 is DFQATT and CDR2 is SNEGSKA in the germline V gene (reference sequence). This CDR3 is built from 14 residues. V was clipped by 3 bases and J by 4 bases, with 15 bases between them. CDR3 DNA: TGCAGTGCTAGGGTACAGGGAGGAAGCACTGAAGCTTTCTTT. Translation gives CSARVQGGSTEAFF.

This clonotype was detected many times. V gene TRBV3-1 combines with J gene TRBJ1-6; no reliable D call. V gave up 0 bases and J gave up 9 bases, with 6 bases separating them. Germline assignment: CDR1 LGHDT and CDR2 YNNKEL (reference sequence). The CDR3 loop spans 13 amino acids. The CDR3 coding sequence is TGTGCCAGCAGCCAAGAGCAATTTTCACCCCTCCACTTT. This translates into CASSQEQFSPLHF.